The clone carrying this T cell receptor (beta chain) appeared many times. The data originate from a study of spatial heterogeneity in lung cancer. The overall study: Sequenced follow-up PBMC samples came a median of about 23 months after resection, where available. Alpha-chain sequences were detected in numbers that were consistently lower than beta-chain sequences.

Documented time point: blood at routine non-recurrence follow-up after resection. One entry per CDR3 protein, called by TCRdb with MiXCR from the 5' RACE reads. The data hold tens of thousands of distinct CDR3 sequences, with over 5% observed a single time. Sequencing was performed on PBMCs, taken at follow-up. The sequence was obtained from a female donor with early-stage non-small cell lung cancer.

CDR3: CASSLAPDRAYEQYF. As DNA, the CDR3 is TGTGCCAGCAGCTTAGCGCCCGACAGGGCCTACGAGCAGTACTTC. The V and J genes are TRBV7-9 and TRBJ2-7, with 7 bases identical to TRBD1. The germline gives CDR1 SEHNR, CDR2 FQNEAQ (reference sequence). The CDR3 covers 15 residues. V was pared by 0 bases and J by 2 bases, with 4 bases of the junction left unmatched. Full variable domain (remainder filled in from reference TRBV7-9 and TRBJ2-7): DTGVSQNPRHKITKRGQNVTFRCDPISEHNRLYWYRQTLGQGPEFLTYFQNEAQLEKSRLLSDRFSAERPKGSFSTLEIQRTEQGDSAMYLCASSLAPDRAYEQYFGPGTRLTVT.